A single sample gave rise to the 24 T cell receptor beta chains below, sequenced in a study of beta chain features in type 1 diabetes. Sequencing targeted expressed TCRB transcripts, as all isolated RNA had been reverse transcribed. The repertoire was sequenced with immunoSEQ multiplex PCR; TCRdb's copy has only in-frame clones and lacks some. The sample lists under 950,000 clones; about a sixth were seen once. Specimen: naive CD4+ T cells from blood. The receptors derive from a woman between 18 and 29 years old in good health.

This chain links TRBV16 with TRBJ1-2; no clear D. This CDR3 comprises 13 residues. V was trimmed by 5 bases and J by 5 bases, leaving 12 bases between them. Germline assignment: CDR1 KGHSY and CDR2 FQNENV. In nucleotides, the CDR3 is TGTGCCAGCAGCGCTGGGTATGATTATGGCTACACCTTC. Its translation: CASSAGYDYGYTF.

In its sample, this clone was seen a few times. The V gene is TRBV4-1, the J gene TRBJ2-5, with D uncertain. V dropped 1 base and J dropped 5 bases, with 11 bases sitting between them. This CDR3 has 14 residues. Per germline, CDR1 MGHRA and CDR2 YSYEKL. CDR3 bases: TGCGCCAGCAGCCAAGGTATAGGCGCTGAGACCCAGTACTTC. It translates to CASSQGIGAETQYF.

This clone was counted at least ten times. The chain employs TRBV7-9 and TRBJ2-4, with 7 bases matching TRBD2. The CDR3 extends over 14 amino acids. V lost 7 bases and J lost 10; bases outside the gene matches: 13. CDR1 is SEHNR, CDR2 FQNEAQ, per germline (reference sequence). Here the CDR3 DNA reads TGTGCCAGCACCCCCGCCCGGGACGGGAGGATTCAGTACTTC. It specifies CASTPARDGRIQYF. Full variable domain (remainder filled in from reference TRBV7-9 and TRBJ2-4): DTGVSQNPRHKITKRGQNVTFRCDPISEHNRLYWYRQTLGQGPEFLTYFQNEAQLEKSRLLSDRFSAERPKGSFSTLEIQRTEQGDSAMYLCASTPARDGRIQYFGAGTRLSVL.

V and J are TRBV28 and TRBJ2-1, with 13 positions matching TRBD2. The junction had 10 bases not matched to a gene; V was cut back by 8 bases and J by 3 bases. There are 17 residues in the CDR3. Germline V CDR1 and CDR2: MDHEN, SYDVKM. DNA of the CDR3: TGTGCCAGCTCCGACCCGGGACTAGCGGGGTTCTACAATGAGCAGTTCTTC. Amino acids: CASSDPGLAGFYNEQFF.

The J gene is TRBJ2-1, the V gene TRBV9; 9 positions match TRBD2. CDR1 and CDR2 from the germline V gene are SGDLS and YYNGEE. V shed 0 bases, J shed 0 bases, and the junction held 10 bases outside the gene matches. This CDR3 is built from 19 residues. CDR3 loop: CASSVAAGGPGSSYNEQFF. The CDR3 DNA sequence: TGTGCCAGCAGCGTAGCGGCGGGAGGGCCGGGGAGCTCCTACAATGAGCAGTTCTTC. Combining the CDR3 with reference TRBV9 and TRBJ2-1 gives the whole variable domain DSGVTQTPKHLITATGQRVTLRCSPRSGDLSVYWYQQSLDQGLQFLIQYYNGEERAKGNILERFSAQQFPDLHSELNLSSLELGDSALYFCASSVAAGGPGSSYNEQFFGPGTRLTVL.

The rearrangement joins TRBV28 to TRBJ2-1, with D tentatively TRBD1 or TRBD2 (7 bases each). V was cut by 5 bases and J by 9 bases, with 14 bases left in between. The CDR3 spans 13 residues. Germline V gene sequence: CDR1 MDHEN, CDR2 SYDVKM. CDR3 sequence: CASSTGQRGEQFF. The CDR3 DNA sequence: TGTGCCAGCAGTACGGGACAGCGGGGTGAGCAGTTCTTC. Filled out from reference TRBV28 and TRBJ2-1, the complete variable domain reads DVKVTQSSRYLVKRTGEKVFLECVQDMDHENMFWYRQDPGLGLRLIYFSYDVKMKEKGDIPEGYSVSREKKERFSLILESASTNQTSMYLCASSTGQRGEQFFGPGTRLTVL.

Only a few counts were recorded for this clone. The gene calls are TRBV5-1 and TRBJ1-1; TRBD1 is a possible D gene (6 bases). This CDR3 contains 15 residues. Trimming shortened V by 6 bases and J by 0 bases, and 15 bases separated the two germline ends. Per germline, CDR1 SGHRS and CDR2 YFSETQ. CDR3 region: CASKISDRMNTEAFF. The CDR3 coding sequence is TGCGCCAGCAAAATTTCAGACAGGATGAACACTGAAGCTTTCTTT.

The chain joins TRBV18 to TRBJ2-7; TRBD2 matches 7 bases. J lost 2 bases, V lost 4 bases, and 8 bases had no gene match. The CDR3 is made up of 15 amino acids. Germline V gene lookup returns CDR1 KGHSH and CDR2 LQKENI. As DNA, the CDR3 is TGTGCCAGCTCACTGGGTCGCGGGAGAGCCTACGAGCAGTACTTC. It encodes CASSLGRGRAYEQYF.

The table lists this clone with a few counts. The chain is built from TRBV27 and TRBJ2-7; D is ambiguous. V lost 3 bases and J 1 base, leaving 13 bases between the germline ends. Germline CDR1 and CDR2: MNHEY and SMNVEV (reference sequence). CDR3 length: 15 residues. CDR3 coding DNA: TGTGCCAGCAGTTTTTCTCTAGTGGGTTCCTACGAGCAGTACTTC. Its translation is CASSFSLVGSYEQYF.

V usage is TRBV15 and J usage is TRBJ2-5; TRBD2 is a possible D gene (5 bases). Germline CDR1 is LNHNV and CDR2 is YYDKDF (reference sequence). Trimming removed 3 bases from V and 5 bases from J, with 13 bases in between. The CDR3 loop spans 14 amino acids. CDR3 in amino acids: CATSSQLVGETQYF. The CDR3 DNA follows: TGTGCCACCAGCAGCCAACTAGTCGGGGAGACCCAGTACTTC.

This clone was seen more than once but under ten times. Other nucleotide sequences from this sample produce the same CDR3. The rearrangement links TRBV4-2 to TRBJ2-3; D is uncertain. The germline V and J ends were trimmed by 3 bases and 0 bases, with 10 bases remaining between them. This CDR3 has 15 amino acids. Germline lookup yields CDR1 LGHNA and CDR2 YNFKEQ. In DNA, the CDR3 is TGTGCCAGCAGCCAGGTGGCGGATAGCACAGATACGCAGTATTTT. It specifies CASSQVADSTDTQYF.

This clone has a handful of counts. The chain is built from TRBV7-9 and TRBJ1-2, with D possibly being TRBD1 (5 bases). V lost 5 bases and J lost 4, with 11 bases in between. CDR3 size: 13 residues. Germline V gene lookup returns CDR1 SEHNR and CDR2 FQNEAQ (reference sequence). DNA for the CDR3: TGTGCCAGCAGCCAGACAGTAATCTATGGCTACACCTTC. Its translation is CASSQTVIYGYTF.

The chain links TRBV18 to TRBJ2-1; TRBD1 agrees at 7 bases. The CDR3 spans 15 residues. V shed 5 bases and J 2 bases; nucleotides not matched to a gene: 6. Germline loops: CDR1 KGHSH, CDR2 LQKENI. The CDR3 sequence: CASSTGTAPYNEQFF. The CDR3 DNA sequence: TGTGCCAGCTCAACCGGGACAGCTCCCTACAATGAGCAGTTCTTC.

CDR3: CASSLVASGNTGELFF. CDR3 bases: TGTGCCAGCAGCTTAGTGGCTAGCGGGAACACCGGGGAGCTGTTTTTT. V usage is TRBV7-2 and J usage is TRBJ2-2, with TRBD2 identical over 7 bases. CDR3 length: 16 amino acids. The ends lost 1 base at V and 1 base at J; junction bases unmatched: 3. Germline V CDR1 and CDR2: SGHTA, FQGNSA.

This clone was observed a few times. The CDR3 here is CASSRPGKTGELFF. CDR3 bases: TGTGCCAGCAGCCGACCTGGAAAAACCGGGGAGCTGTTTTTT. This sequence joins TRBV7-3 and TRBJ2-2; no clear D. The CDR3 runs 14 residues. The V gene lost 5 bases and the J gene lost 5 bases, with 12 bases spanning the gap. The germline CDR1 and CDR2 sequences are SGHTA and FQGTGA.

V is TRBV2 and J is TRBJ2-1; D gene ambiguous. Trimming took 4 bases from V and 7 from J, leaving 5 bases between them. Germline-derived CDR1 and CDR2 are SNHLY and FYNNEI. The CDR3 contains 11 residues. The CDR3 DNA sequence: TGTGCCAGCAGTGGTTGGAATGAGCAGTTCTTC. Protein sequence: CASSGWNEQFF. The whole variable domain, remainder taken from reference TRBV2 and TRBJ2-1, is EPEVTQTPSHQVTQMGQEVILRCVPISNHLYFYWYRQILGQKVEFLVSFYNNEISEKSEIFDDQFSVERPDGSNFTLKIRSTKLEDSAMYFCASSGWNEQFFGPGTRLTVL.

The rearrangement joins TRBV6-5 to TRBJ2-7; D not certain. V was pared by 2 bases and J by 0 bases, with 5 bases between. The CDR3 runs to 13 residues. Germline CDR1 and CDR2: MNHEY and SVGAGI. CDR3 sequence reads: CASSYGVSYEQYF. CDR3 DNA: TGTGCCAGCAGTTACGGGGTCTCCTACGAGCAGTACTTC.

This clone was counted a few times. V gene TRBV21-1 combines with J gene TRBJ1-1; TRBD1, the D gene given by the table, was not confirmed from the DNA. TRBV21-1 represents a pseudogene. This CDR3 is built from 16 residues. In DNA form, the CDR3 reads TGTGCCAGCATTTATCGTGGAAGCAGGCAGAACACTGAAGCTTTCTTT. Translated: CASIYRGSRQNTEAFF.

The CDR3 spells CASRVNSAPSYEQYF. The CDR3 coding sequence is TGTGCCAGCAGGGTTAACAGTGCACCCTCCTACGAGCAGTACTTC. V gene TRBV6-1 combines with J gene TRBJ2-7, with D hard to call. Trimming pared 6 bases from V and 0 bases from J, leaving 15 bases between. The CDR3 sequence is 15 residues long. Germline V lookup: CDR1 MNHNS, CDR2 SASEGT.

V gene TRBV19 combines with J gene TRBJ2-2; TRBD2 aligns across 8 bases. Looked up from germline, CDR1 is LNHDA and CDR2 is SQIVND (reference sequence). The CDR3 totals 16 residues. J lost 0 bases, V lost 4 bases, and 4 bases had no gene match. The chain's CDR3 is CASSKASGSNTGELFF. CDR3 coding DNA: TGTGCCAGTAGTAAGGCTAGCGGGTCGAACACCGGGGAGCTGTTTTTT.

The chain couples TRBV28 to TRBJ1-2; no clear D. Germline-derived CDR1 and CDR2 are MDHEN and SYDVKM. The V gene lost 4 bases and the J gene lost 4 bases, with 13 bases spanning the gap. The CDR3 contains 14 residues. CDR3 region: CASSSYVFSYGYTF. In nucleotides, the CDR3 is TGTGCCAGCAGTTCCTACGTATTCTCCTATGGCTACACCTTC.

This clone was observed a handful of times. This chain joins TRBV19 and TRBJ2-5; 11 bases align to TRBD2. CDR3 length: 15 amino acids. CDR1 and CDR2 from the germline V gene are LNHDA and SQIVND (reference sequence). Trimming cost V 7 bases and J 5 bases; bases outside gene matches: 9. The CDR3: CASTPSGRSRETQYF. The CDR3 bases are TGTGCCAGTACCCCTAGCGGGAGGAGTAGGGAGACCCAGTACTTC. The full variable domain, with the rest looked up from reference TRBV19 and TRBJ2-5, is DGGITQSPKYLFRKEGQNVTLSCEQNLNHDAMYWYRQDPGQGLRLIYYSQIVNDFQKGDIAEGYSVSREKKESFPLTVTSAQKNPTAFYLCASTPSGRSRETQYFGPGTRLLVL.

The V and J genes are TRBV11-2 and TRBJ1-1, with 7 bases that match TRBD1. This CDR3 is built from 15 residues. Germline V CDR1 and CDR2: SGHAT, FQNNGV. V was clipped by 5 bases and J by 0 bases; unmatched bases: 6. The CDR3 DNA follows: TGTGCCAGCAGCATCCCGGGGACAGTGAACACTGAAGCTTTCTTT. The encoded protein is CASSIPGTVNTEAFF.

This clone was seen only a few times. V and J are TRBV7-2 and TRBJ2-5; D tentatively fits TRBD1 or TRBD2 (7 bases each). The germline V and J ends were trimmed by 5 bases and 5 bases, with 9 bases remaining between them. The CDR3 loop spans 12 amino acids. CDR1 SGHTA and CDR2 FQGNSA come from the germline V gene. CDR3 in amino acids: CASSQGGETQYF. The CDR3 DNA reads as TGTGCCAGCAGCCAGGGGGGGGAGACCCAGTACTTC. Looking up the rest from reference TRBV7-2 and TRBJ2-5 gives the full variable domain: GAGVSQSPSNKVTEKGKDVELRCDPISGHTALYWYRQSLGQGLEFLIYFQGNSAPDKSGLPSDRFSAERTGGSVSTLTIQRTQQEDSAVYLCASSQGGETQYFGPGTRLLVL.